These 12 T cell receptor beta chains came from one sample sequenced in a study of monozygotic twins with inflammatory bowel disease. No DNA is given; TCRdb re-called the 5' RACE reads and lists each CDR3 protein once. This sample's table reports approximately 400,000 distinct CDR3 sequences. What was sequenced was blood. The receptors originated from a human donor with ulcerative colitis or Crohn's disease, or a healthy co-twin of an affected twin (not recorded which).

The chain recombines TRBV19 with TRBJ2-6. Germline values: CDR1 LNHDA, CDR2 SQIVND (reference sequence). The CDR3 spans 14 residues. The CDR3 sequence: CASSMISGANVLTF. Combining the CDR3 with reference TRBV19 and TRBJ2-6 gives the whole variable domain DGGITQSPKYLFRKEGQNVTLSCEQNLNHDAMYWYRQDPGQGLRLIYYSQIVNDFQKGDIAEGYSVSREKKESFPLTVTSAQKNPTAFYLCASSMISGANVLTFGAGSRLTVL.

The chain has TRBV7-9 and TRBJ2-2; TCRdb proposes TRBD2, but this gene call is untestable without DNA. CDR1 SEHNR and CDR2 FQNEAQ come from the germline V gene (reference sequence). CDR3 length equals 14 residues. The CDR3: CVSSLQGGPGELFF.

The chain couples TRBV15 to TRBJ1-1. Germline CDR1 reads LNHNV; CDR2 reads YYDKDF (reference sequence). The length of the CDR3 is 15 residues. This CDR3 is CATSVRRAVNTEAFF.

The chain couples TRBV7-6 to TRBJ2-5; TCRdb selects TRBD2, and the lack of DNA leaves this call unchecked. Germline V gene sequence: CDR1 SGHVS, CDR2 FNYEAQ. This CDR3 contains 21 residues. The CDR3 reads CASSSIPLSEGGGGVQETQYF.

The chain is built from TRBV27 and TRBJ2-1; there is no DNA to check the TCRdb D call of TRBD1. The CDR3 is 15 amino acids. CDR1 and CDR2 from the germline V gene are MNHEY and SMNVEV (reference sequence). CDR3: CASSPQGPPRSEQFF.

The chain combines TRBV6-5 with TRBJ2-2; the D gene TCRdb calls, TRBD1, cannot be checked with no DNA. The CDR3 runs 18 residues. Germline V lookup: CDR1 MNHEY, CDR2 SVGAGI. CDR3 sequence: CASSYSVGGQGYTGELFF.

The chain has TRBV19 and TRBJ2-2. In germline, CDR1 is LNHDA, CDR2 SQIVND (reference sequence). CDR3 size: 15 residues. This CDR3 is CASSIDLRSTGELFF.

The V call is TRBV7-8, the J call TRBJ2-1; without DNA, the TCRdb call of TRBD2 cannot be checked. This CDR3 comprises 17 residues. CDR1 and CDR2 from the germline V gene are SGHVS and FQNEAQ. CDR3 amino acids: CASSLAALAAVFNEQFF.

The chain couples TRBV7-6 to TRBJ2-7; TCRdb's assignment of TRBD2 cannot be checked, as there is no DNA. CDR1 and CDR2 (germline): SGHVS, FNYEAQ. The CDR3 has 17 residues. CDR3 in amino acids: CASSLGGGAGGTYEQYF.

The chain recombines TRBV7-2 with TRBJ2-7; the D call from TCRdb, TRBD1, cannot be confirmed without DNA. The CDR3 extends over 15 amino acids. Germline V gives CDR1 SGHTA, CDR2 FQGNSA. The CDR3 spells CASSFSGGWDYEQYF. The variable domain in full, completed from reference TRBV7-2 and TRBJ2-7, reads GAGVSQSPSNKVTEKGKDVELRCDPISGHTALYWYRQSLGQGLEFLIYFQGNSAPDKSGLPSDRFSAERTGGSVSTLTIQRTQQEDSAVYLCASSFSGGWDYEQYFGPGTRLTVT.

This chain connects TRBV5-1 to TRBJ2-1; TCRdb indicates TRBD1, and absent DNA this call remains unverified. CDR3 length: 15 residues. The germline V gene has CDR1 SGHRS and CDR2 YFSETQ. The CDR3 loop is CASSLGAPPDNEQFF.

V usage is TRBV5-1 and J usage is TRBJ2-1. This CDR3 has 14 residues. The germline CDR1 and CDR2 sequences are SGHRS and YFSETQ. The CDR3 is CASSLAEGYNEQFF.